This TCR beta chain came from a study of cytomegalovirus exposure and HLA in healthy donors. Primers included in the PCR were 60 Vbeta and 13 Jbeta primers. The assay was immunoSEQ multiplex PCR, and TCRdb's table has in-frame clones only and misses some. The sample lists about 63,000 clones; about three quarters were seen once. Germline CDR1 is SGHAT and CDR2 is FQNNGV. The CDR3 totals 15 residues. V shed 5 bases and J 3 bases; nucleotides not matched to a gene: 9. This clonotype was obtained from a man aged 50 to 60 in good health and CMV-seropositive. What was sequenced was PBMCs. V is TRBV11-2 and J is TRBJ2-7; 8 bases match TRBD2. The CDR3 here is CASSPDGGAGYEQYF. The CDR3 DNA reads TGTGCCAGCAGCCCCGACGGGGGGGCGGGCTACGAGCAGTACTTC.